This TCR beta chain was identified in a study of cytomegalovirus exposure and HLA in healthy donors. Study-level points and caveats: Most TCR sequences were uncommon, yet certain public TCRs appeared in many donors. Reports showed the classifier diagnosing cytomegalovirus status with high specificity and sensitivity. The study flagged 150 to 200 TCR beta chains as cytomegalovirus-associated.

Germline loops: CDR1 MNHNY, CDR2 SVGAGI (reference sequence). CDR3 length equals 12 residues. Trimming took off 7 bases at V and 10 bases at J, with 16 bases between the two ends. TCRdb's table, derived via immunoSEQ multiplex PCR, lists solely in-frame clones and lacks some. Here the sample spans under 250,000 clones, less than 85% being singletons. Remarks on this clone: The antigen is undetermined.

The chain recombines TRBV6-6 with TRBJ2-5; D is unresolved. Sequencing was carried out using PBMCs. This receptor was identified in a woman under 30 in good health and CMV-seronegative. The CDR3 reads CASTPGRGGQYF. In DNA, the CDR3 is TGTGCCAGCACCCCCGGACGCGGTGGCCAGTACTTC.